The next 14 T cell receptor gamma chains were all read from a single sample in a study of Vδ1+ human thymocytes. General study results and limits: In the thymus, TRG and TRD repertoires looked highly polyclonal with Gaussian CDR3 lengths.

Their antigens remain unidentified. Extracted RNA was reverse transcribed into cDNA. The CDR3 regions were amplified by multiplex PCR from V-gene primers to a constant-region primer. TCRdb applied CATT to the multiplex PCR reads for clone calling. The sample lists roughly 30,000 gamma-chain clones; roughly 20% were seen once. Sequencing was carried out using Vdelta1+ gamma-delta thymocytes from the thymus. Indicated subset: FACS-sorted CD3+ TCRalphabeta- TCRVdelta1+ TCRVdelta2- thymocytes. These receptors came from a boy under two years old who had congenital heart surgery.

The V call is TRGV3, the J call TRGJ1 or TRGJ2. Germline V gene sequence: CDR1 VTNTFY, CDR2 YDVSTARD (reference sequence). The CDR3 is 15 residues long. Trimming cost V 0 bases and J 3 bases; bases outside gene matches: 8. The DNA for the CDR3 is TGTGCCACCTGGGACAGGCCAAGCCTTTATTATAAGAAACTCTTT. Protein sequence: CATWDRPSLYYKKLF.

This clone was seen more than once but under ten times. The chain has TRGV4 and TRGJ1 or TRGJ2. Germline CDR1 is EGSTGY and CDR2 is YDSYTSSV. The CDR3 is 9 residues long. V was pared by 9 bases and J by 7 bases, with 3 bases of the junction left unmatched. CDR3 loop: CATPYKKLF. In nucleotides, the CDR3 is TGTGCCACCCCATATAAGAAACTCTTT.

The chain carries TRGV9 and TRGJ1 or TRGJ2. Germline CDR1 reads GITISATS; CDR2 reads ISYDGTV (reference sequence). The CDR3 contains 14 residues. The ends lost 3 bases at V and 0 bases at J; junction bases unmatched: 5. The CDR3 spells CALWEPQNYYKKLF. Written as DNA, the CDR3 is TGTGCCTTGTGGGAGCCCCAGAATTATTATAAGAAACTCTTT.

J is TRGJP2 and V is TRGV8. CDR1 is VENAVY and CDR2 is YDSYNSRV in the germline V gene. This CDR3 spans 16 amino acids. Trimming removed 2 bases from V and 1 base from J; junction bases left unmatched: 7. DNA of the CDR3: TGTGCCACCTGGGATACGGACCCTAGTAGTGATTGGATCAAGACGTTT. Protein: CATWDTDPSSDWIKTF.

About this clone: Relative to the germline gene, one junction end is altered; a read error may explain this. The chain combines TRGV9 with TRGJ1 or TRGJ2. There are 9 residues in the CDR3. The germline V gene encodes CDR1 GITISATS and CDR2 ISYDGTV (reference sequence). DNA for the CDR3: TGCGCATTGTATTATAAGAAACTCTTT. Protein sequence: CALYYKKLF.

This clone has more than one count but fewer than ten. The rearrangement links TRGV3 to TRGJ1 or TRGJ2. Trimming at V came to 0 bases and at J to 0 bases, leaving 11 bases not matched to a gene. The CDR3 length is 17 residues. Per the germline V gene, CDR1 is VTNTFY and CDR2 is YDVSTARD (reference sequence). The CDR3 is CATWDRPIRPNYYKKLF. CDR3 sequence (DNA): TGTGCCACCTGGGACAGGCCGATTAGGCCGAATTATTATAAGAAACTCTTT.

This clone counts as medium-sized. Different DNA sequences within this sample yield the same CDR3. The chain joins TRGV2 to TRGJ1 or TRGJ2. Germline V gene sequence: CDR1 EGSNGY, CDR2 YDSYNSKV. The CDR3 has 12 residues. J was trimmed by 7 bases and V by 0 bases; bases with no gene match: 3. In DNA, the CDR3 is TGTGCCACCTGGGACGGGCGATATAAGAAACTCTTT. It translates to CATWDGRYKKLF.

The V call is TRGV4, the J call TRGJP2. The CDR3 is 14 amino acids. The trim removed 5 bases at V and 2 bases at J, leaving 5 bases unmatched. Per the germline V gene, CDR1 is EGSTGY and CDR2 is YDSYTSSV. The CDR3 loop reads CATWGQSSDWIKTF. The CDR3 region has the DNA TGTGCCACCTGGGGCCAGAGTAGTGATTGGATCAAGACGTTT.

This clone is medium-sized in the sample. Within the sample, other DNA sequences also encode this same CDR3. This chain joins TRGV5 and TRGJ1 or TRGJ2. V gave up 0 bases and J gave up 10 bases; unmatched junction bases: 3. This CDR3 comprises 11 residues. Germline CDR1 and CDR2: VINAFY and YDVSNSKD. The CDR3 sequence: CATWDRPKKLF. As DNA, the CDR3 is TGTGCCACCTGGGACAGGCCAAAGAAACTCTTT.

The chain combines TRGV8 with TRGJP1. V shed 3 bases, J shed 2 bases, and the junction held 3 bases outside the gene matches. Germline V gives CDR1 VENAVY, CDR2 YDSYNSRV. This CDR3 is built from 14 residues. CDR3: CATWDPTTGWFKIF. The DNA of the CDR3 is TGTGCCACCTGGGATCCGACCACTGGTTGGTTCAAGATATTT.

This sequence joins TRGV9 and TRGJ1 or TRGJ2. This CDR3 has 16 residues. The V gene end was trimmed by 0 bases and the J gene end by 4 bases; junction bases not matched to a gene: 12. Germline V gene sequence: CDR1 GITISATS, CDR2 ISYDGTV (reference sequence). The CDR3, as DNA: TGTGCCTTGTGGGAGGTGCACCGGGAGAGATATTATAAGAAACTCTTT. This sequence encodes CALWEVHRERYYKKLF.

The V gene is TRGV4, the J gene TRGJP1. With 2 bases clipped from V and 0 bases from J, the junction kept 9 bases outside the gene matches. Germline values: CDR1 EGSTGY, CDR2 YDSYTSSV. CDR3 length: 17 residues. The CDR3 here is CATWDAGRDTTGWFKIF. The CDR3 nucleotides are TGTGCCACCTGGGATGCAGGGAGAGATACCACTGGTTGGTTCAAGATATTT.

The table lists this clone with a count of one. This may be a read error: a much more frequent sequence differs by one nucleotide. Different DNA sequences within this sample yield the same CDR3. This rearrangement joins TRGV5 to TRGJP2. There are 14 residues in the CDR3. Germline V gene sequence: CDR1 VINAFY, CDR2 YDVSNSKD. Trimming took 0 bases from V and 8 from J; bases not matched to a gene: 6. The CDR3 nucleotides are TGTGCCACCTGGGACAGGCCGGGGGATTGGATCAAGACGTTT. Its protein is CATWDRPGDWIKTF.

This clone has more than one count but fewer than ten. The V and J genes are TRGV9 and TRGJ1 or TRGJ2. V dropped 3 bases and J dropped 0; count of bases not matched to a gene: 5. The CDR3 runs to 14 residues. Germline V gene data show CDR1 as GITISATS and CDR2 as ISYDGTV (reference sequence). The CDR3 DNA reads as TGTGCCTTGTGGGAGTCTACGAATTATTATAAGAAACTCTTT. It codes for CALWESTNYYKKLF.